The present T cell receptor beta chain was sequenced within a study of early T cells in non-severe SARS-CoV-2 infection. Study-wide background: Whole-blood bulk RNA, unsorted, was sequenced, and chains were unpaired.

Individual cDNA molecules were tagged with unique molecular identifiers. TCRdb used MiXCR to reprocess the 5' RACE reads, holding one entry per CDR3 protein. The table lists about 69,000 distinct CDR3 sequences, roughly 8.7% of them singletons. A word on this clonotype: The antigen is undetermined.

The trim removed 1 base at V and 4 bases at J, leaving 2 bases unmatched. Per the germline V gene, CDR1 is LGHNA and CDR2 is YNFKEQ. The CDR3 is 16 residues long. Study-wide findings and caveats: Matching results from VDJdb favored anti-spike CD8 responses, leaving private and CD4 specificities undetected.

Sequenced material: whole blood. This clonotype originated in an adult who was a healthcare worker with PCR-confirmed SARS-CoV-2 infection or an uninfected control (not recorded which). V is TRBV4-2 and J is TRBJ2-3; 13 bases line up with TRBD2. For the CDR3, the DNA is TGTGCCAGCAGCCAAGTTACTAGCGGGAGGGCAGATACGCAGTATTTT. Its protein product is CASSQVTSGRADTQYF.